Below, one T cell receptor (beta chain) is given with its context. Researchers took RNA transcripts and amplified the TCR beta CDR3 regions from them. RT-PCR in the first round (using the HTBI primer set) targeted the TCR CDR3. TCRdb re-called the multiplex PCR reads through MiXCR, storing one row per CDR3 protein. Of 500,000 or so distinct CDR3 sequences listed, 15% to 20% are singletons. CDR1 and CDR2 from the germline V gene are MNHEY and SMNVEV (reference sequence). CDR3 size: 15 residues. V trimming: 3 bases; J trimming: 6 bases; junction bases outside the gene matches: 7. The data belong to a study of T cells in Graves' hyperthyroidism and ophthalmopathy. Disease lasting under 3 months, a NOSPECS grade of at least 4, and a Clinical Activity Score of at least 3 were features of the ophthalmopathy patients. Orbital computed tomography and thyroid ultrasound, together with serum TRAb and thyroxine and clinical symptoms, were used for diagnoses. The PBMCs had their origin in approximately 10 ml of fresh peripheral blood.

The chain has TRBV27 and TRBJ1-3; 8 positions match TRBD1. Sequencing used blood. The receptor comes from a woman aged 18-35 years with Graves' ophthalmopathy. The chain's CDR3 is CASSLIGTGANTIYF. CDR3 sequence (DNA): TGTGCCAGCAGTTTGATCGGGACAGGAGCAAACACCATATATTTT.